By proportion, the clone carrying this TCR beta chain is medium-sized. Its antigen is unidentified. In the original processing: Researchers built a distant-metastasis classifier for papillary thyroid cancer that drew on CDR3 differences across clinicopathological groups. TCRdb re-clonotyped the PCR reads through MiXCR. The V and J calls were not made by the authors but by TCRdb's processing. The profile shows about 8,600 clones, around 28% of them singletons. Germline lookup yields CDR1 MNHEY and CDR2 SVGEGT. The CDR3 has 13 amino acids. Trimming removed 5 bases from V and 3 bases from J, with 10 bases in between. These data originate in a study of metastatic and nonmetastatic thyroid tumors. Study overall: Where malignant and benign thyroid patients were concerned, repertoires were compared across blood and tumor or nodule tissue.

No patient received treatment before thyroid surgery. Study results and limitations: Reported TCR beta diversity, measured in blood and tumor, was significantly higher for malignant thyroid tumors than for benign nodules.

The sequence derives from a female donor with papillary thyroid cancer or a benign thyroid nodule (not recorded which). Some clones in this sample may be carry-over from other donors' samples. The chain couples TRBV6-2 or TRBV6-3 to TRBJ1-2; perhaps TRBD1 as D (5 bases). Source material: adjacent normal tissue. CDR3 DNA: TGTGCCAGCAGTGACCGACAGTACTATGGCTACACCTTC. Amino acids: CASSDRQYYGYTF.